The 24 T cell receptor beta chains below were found in one sample sequenced in a study of shared clonotypes between healthy human individuals. Clones were sequenced by immunoSEQ multiplex PCR, and TCRdb holds only the in-frame ones, with some missing. The sample lists around 2.5 million clones; 80% to 95% were seen once. The sample comprised naive CD4+ T cells from PBMCs. The subset: CD45RA+ positively selected. Source of these receptors: a man aged 18 to 30 in good health. Some clones in this sample may be carry-over from other donors' samples.

This clone was counted once. The chain carries TRBV7-8 and TRBJ1-2; 7 nucleotides line up with TRBD1. Trimming at V came to 3 bases and at J to 0 bases, leaving 1 base not matched to a gene. The CDR3 is 14 amino acids. Germline-derived CDR1 and CDR2 are SGHVS and FQNEAQ. The chain's CDR3 is CASSLTGPNYGYTF. The CDR3 DNA follows: TGTGCCAGCAGCTTGACAGGGCCTAACTATGGCTACACCTTC.

This chain connects TRBV29-1 to TRBJ1-4; D is unclear. The V end was cut by 0 bases, the J end by 0 bases, with 5 bases between. The germline V gene encodes CDR1 SQVTM and CDR2 ANQGSEA. This CDR3 region has 14 residues. The CDR3: CSVEDTATNEKLFF. The CDR3 nucleotides read TGCAGCGTTGAAGACACCGCAACTAATGAAAAACTGTTTTTT.

V is TRBV11-2 and J is TRBJ2-7; 7 bases agree with TRBD1. Trimming took 6 bases from V and 1 from J; bases not matched to a gene: 9. CDR1 is SGHAT, CDR2 FQNNGV, per germline. The CDR3 extends over 15 amino acids. This CDR3 is CASRATGKYSYEQYF. In nucleotides, the CDR3 is TGTGCCAGCAGAGCGACAGGGAAATATTCCTACGAGCAGTACTTC.

This chain's CDR3 is CSLLGEQYF. The CDR3 DNA reads TGCAGCCTGCTGGGGGAGCAGTACTTC. The rearrangement joins TRBV29-1 to TRBJ2-7; D gene ambiguous. With 8 bases removed from V and 7 bases from J, the gap between germline ends came to 9 bases. Germline loops: CDR1 SQVTM, CDR2 ANQGSEA. CDR3 length: 9 residues.

The chain uses TRBV4-1 and TRBJ2-3; 9 bases map to TRBD2. Germline values: CDR1 MGHRA, CDR2 YSYEKL. CDR3 length equals 16 residues. V dropped 6 bases and J dropped 8; count of bases not matched to a gene: 15. CDR3 sequence (DNA): TGCGCCAGCAGGGGTAGCGGGAGAGGGCTCCCAGGTACGCAGTATTTT. Its translation: CASRGSGRGLPGTQYF.

The chain employs TRBV2 and TRBJ1-5; D gene ambiguous. The CDR3 extends over 12 amino acids. Trimming removed 1 base at V and 9 bases at J, with 7 bases between. Looked up from germline, CDR1 is SNHLY and CDR2 is FYNNEI. CDR3 protein: CASSEEGRPQHF. CDR3 in DNA: TGTGCCAGCAGTGAAGAAGGAAGGCCCCAGCATTTT.

The chain employs TRBV29-1 and TRBJ2-1; 9 nucleotides align to TRBD2. V lost 3 bases, J lost 7 bases, and 4 bases stayed unmatched. The CDR3 sequence is 13 residues long. Germline V CDR1 and CDR2: SQVTM, ANQGSEA. CDR3 sequence: CSVDRTSVNEQFF. The DNA for the CDR3 is TGCAGCGTTGACCGGACTAGCGTTAATGAGCAGTTCTTC.

The chain recombines TRBV6-5 with TRBJ2-1; D is uncertain. The germline V and J ends were trimmed by 5 bases and 3 bases, with 8 bases remaining between them. The CDR3 consists of 13 residues. Germline V lookup: CDR1 MNHEY, CDR2 SVGAGI. CDR3 sequence (DNA): TGTGCCAGCAGTCCTCTATACTACAATGAGCAGTTCTTC. This translates into CASSPLYYNEQFF.

In its sample, this clone was seen once. The V call is TRBV9, the J call TRBJ2-7, with D possibly matching TRBD1 (5 bases). The CDR3 extends over 13 amino acids. V lost 4 bases and J lost 1, with 9 bases in between. Germline-derived CDR1 and CDR2 are SGDLS and YYNGEE. The DNA for the CDR3 is TGTGCCAGCAGCAAACAGGTGTCCTACGAGCAGTACTTC. Translating gives CASSKQVSYEQYF. The full variable domain, rest sourced from reference TRBV9 and TRBJ2-7, is DSGVTQTPKHLITATGQRVTLRCSPRSGDLSVYWYQQSLDQGLQFLIQYYNGEERAKGNILERFSAQQFPDLHSELNLSSLELGDSALYFCASSKQVSYEQYFGPGTRLTVT.

The rearrangement joins TRBV2 to TRBJ2-3, with TRBD1 identical over 10 bases. The CDR3 has 15 residues. Germline CDR1 SNHLY, CDR2 FYNNEI. V lost 6 bases to trimming and J lost 4 bases; unmatched junction nucleotides: 7. The CDR3 DNA reads as TGTGCCAGCAGCGATGAGGGGACAGGGGCAGATACGCAGTATTTT. Translating gives CASSDEGTGADTQYF.

V and J are TRBV6-1 and TRBJ2-7, with 9 nucleotides matching TRBD1. This CDR3 is built from 15 residues. Germline V CDR1 and CDR2: MNHNS, SASEGT. V shed 0 bases, J shed 7 bases, and the junction held 7 bases outside the gene matches. The CDR3: CASSEAETGGSEQYF. CDR3 nucleotide sequence: TGTGCCAGCAGTGAAGCTGAGACAGGGGGATCTGAGCAGTACTTC.

This chain uses TRBV5-1 with TRBJ1-1, with TRBD1 as a possible D gene (5 bases). Germline lookup yields CDR1 SGHRS and CDR2 YFSETQ. The CDR3 runs 14 residues. The V end lost 1 base, the J end lost 6 bases, and 13 bases lay between the germline ends. CDR3 DNA sequence: TGCGCCAGCAGCTTGAGGGTGGACACACCTGAAGCTTTCTTT. The encoded protein is CASSLRVDTPEAFF.

V gene TRBV11-1 combines with J gene TRBJ1-1; D is unclear. Trimming stripped 1 base from V and 5 bases from J, with 8 bases between. Per germline, CDR1 SGHAT and CDR2 FQDESV (reference sequence). The CDR3 consists of 13 residues. This CDR3 is CASSLVGGTEAFF. As DNA, the CDR3 is TGTGCCAGCAGCTTAGTAGGTGGGACTGAAGCTTTCTTT.

This clone was observed a single time. DNA for the CDR3: TGTGCTAGTGGTCCGGGACAGGGTGGCTACGAGCAGTACTTC. Protein sequence: CASGPGQGGYEQYF. This chain connects TRBV12-5 to TRBJ2-7; TRBD1 matches 9 bases. Germline loops: CDR1 LGHNT, CDR2 FRNRAP. Unmatched junction bases numbered 5, after V lost 5 bases and J lost 3 bases. The CDR3 spans 14 residues.

J is TRBJ1-5 and V is TRBV28, with 10 bases aligning to TRBD1. V lost 7 bases and J lost 0; bases outside the gene matches: 9. The CDR3 is 17 amino acids. Germline V gene lookup returns CDR1 MDHEN and CDR2 SYDVKM. The CDR3 DNA follows: TGTGCCAGCACCCGAGCAGGACAGGGGGGTAGCAATCAGCCCCAGCATTTT. It codes for CASTRAGQGGSNQPQHF.

The V call is TRBV5-1, the J call TRBJ1-2; D possibly corresponds to TRBD1 (6 bases). Germline V CDR1 and CDR2: SGHRS, YFSETQ. V was pared by 0 bases and J by 4 bases, with 22 bases between. The CDR3 totals 18 residues. This CDR3 is CASSLAPAQGKDLYGYTF. CDR3 DNA: TGCGCCAGCAGCTTGGCCCCGGCACAGGGCAAGGATCTCTATGGCTACACCTTC.

The chain carries TRBV18 and TRBJ2-1, with D possibly matching TRBD1 (5 bases). The V gene lost 5 bases and the J gene lost 5 bases, with 16 bases spanning the gap. In germline, CDR1 is KGHSH, CDR2 LQKENI. This CDR3 region has 15 residues. The CDR3 sequence: CASSTYRQTDNEQFF. DNA of the CDR3: TGTGCCAGCTCAACTTACAGGCAGACGGACAATGAGCAGTTCTTC.

The J gene is TRBJ1-1, the V gene TRBV19; D unresolved. Germline V gene sequence: CDR1 LNHDA, CDR2 SQIVND (reference sequence). The CDR3 totals 15 residues. Between the trimmed V and J ends, which lost 6 bases and 2 bases, there was a span of 16 bases. CDR3 protein: CASRVSPGQNTEAFF. As DNA, the CDR3 is TGTGCCAGTAGAGTTAGTCCGGGTCAAAACACTGAAGCTTTCTTT.

The chain is built from TRBV15 and TRBJ2-1, with TRBD2 as a possible D gene (7 bases). Trimming took off 4 bases at V and 6 bases at J, with 19 bases between the two ends. Germline V CDR1 and CDR2: LNHNV, YYDKDF (reference sequence). This CDR3 has 16 residues. CDR3 protein: CATSKPGASGANEQFF. CDR3 nucleotides: TGTGCCACCAGCAAACCAGGGGCTAGCGGTGCCAATGAGCAGTTCTTC.

The rearrangement uses TRBV9 and TRBJ2-2, with 9 bases identical to TRBD2. Germline V gene data show CDR1 as SGDLS and CDR2 as YYNGEE. The CDR3 has 15 amino acids. V dropped 8 bases and J dropped 4; count of bases not matched to a gene: 9. DNA of the CDR3: TGTGCCAGTGGAGTGACTAGCGGAACCACCGGGGAGCTGTTTTTT. It yields the protein CASGVTSGTTGELFF.

The rearrangement uses TRBV6-5 and TRBJ2-3; D is unresolved. Germline-derived CDR1 and CDR2 are MNHEY and SVGAGI. The CDR3 has 12 amino acids. Trimming stripped 5 bases from V and 6 bases from J, with 9 bases between. This chain's CDR3 is CASSPSVDTQYF. In DNA form, the CDR3 reads TGTGCCAGCAGTCCGAGTGTCGATACGCAGTATTTT.

The chain is built from TRBV19 and TRBJ1-4; D may be TRBD1 (5 bases). Germline CDR1 and CDR2: LNHDA and SQIVND (reference sequence). This CDR3 is built from 17 residues. The germline V and J ends were trimmed by 3 bases and 0 bases, with 14 bases remaining between them. CDR3 DNA sequence: TGTGCCAGTAGTATGCTGCTAACAGGAGCAACTAATGAAAAACTGTTTTTT. The encoded protein is CASSMLLTGATNEKLFF.

The CDR3 DNA sequence: TGTGCCAGCAGTGGGAGGACTAGCGGGAGCTCCTACAATGAGCAGTTCTTC. This codes for CASSGRTSGSSYNEQFF. V gene TRBV6-1 combines with J gene TRBJ2-1; 13 positions agree with TRBD2. V was pared by 4 bases and J by 0 bases, with 3 bases of the junction left unmatched. CDR1 and CDR2 (germline): MNHNS, SASEGT. The CDR3 is made up of 17 amino acids.

V is TRBV18 and J is TRBJ2-2; D remains ambiguous. This CDR3 is 14 amino acids long. CDR1 KGHSH and CDR2 LQKENI come from the germline V gene. V was cut by 4 bases and J by 3 bases, with 9 bases left in between. CDR3 coding DNA: TGTGCCAGCTCACGGACCATCGACACCGGGGAGCTGTTTTTT. Translation gives CASSRTIDTGELFF.